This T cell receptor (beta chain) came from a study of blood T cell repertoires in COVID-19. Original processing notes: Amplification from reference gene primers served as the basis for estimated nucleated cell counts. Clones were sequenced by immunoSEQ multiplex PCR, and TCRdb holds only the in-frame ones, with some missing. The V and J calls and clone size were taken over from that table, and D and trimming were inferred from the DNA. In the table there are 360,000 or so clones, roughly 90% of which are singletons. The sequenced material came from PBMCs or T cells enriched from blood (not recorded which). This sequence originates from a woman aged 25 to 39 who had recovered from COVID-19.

The CDR3 sequence is CASSTQQDQPQHF. CDR3 coding DNA: TGTGCCAGCAGCACCCAACAGGATCAGCCCCAGCATTTT. The chain has TRBV7-2 and TRBJ1-5; possible D gene TRBD1, 5 bases. The V end was cut by 5 bases, the J end by 5 bases, with 10 bases between. The CDR3 loop spans 13 amino acids. The germline gives CDR1 SGHTA, CDR2 FQGNSA.